A selection of T cell receptor beta chains follows, all from one sample in a study of T cell clones after liver transplantation. Profiled with immunoSEQ multiplex PCR; TCRdb holds only in-frame clones, not every one. The sample consists of roughly 50,000 clones, roughly 84% of them appearing once. The sample here was CD4+ T cells from blood, taken before liver transplant. The receptors come from a human donor who received a liver transplant. The CDR3 runs from the conserved cysteine through the conserved F or W. The D gene is left open where the match is weak. Clone size appears in some rows only: once, few, many, or a class for an expanded clone.

V	D	J	size	DNA	CDR3
TRBV5-4	TRBD1	TRBJ2-4	NA	TGTGCCAGCAGGCCACAGGGGGCGGCCAAAAACATTCAGTACTTC	CASRPQGAAKNIQYF
TRBV6-5	TRBD1	TRBJ1-1	NA	TGTGCCAGCAGTTACTCGACCACAGGGGGCCGTACTGAAGCTTTCTTT	CASSYSTTGGRTEAFF
TRBV6-4	TRBD1	TRBJ1-1	NA	TGTGCCAGCAGTGACACCGACAGGGGCACTGAAGCTTTCTTT	CASSDTDRGTEAFF
TRBV11-2	TRBD1	TRBJ2-1	NA	TGTGCCAGCAGCTTAAACAGGGGTTCAAGTCTTCGACACAATGAGCAGTTCTTC	CASSLNRGSSLRHNEQFF
TRBV28	NA	TRBJ2-7	few	TGTGCCAGCAGTTCTGCTATTTCCTACGAGCAGTACTTC	CASSSAISYEQYF
TRBV7-3	TRBD1	TRBJ2-1	NA	TGTGCCAGCAGCAACAGGGGTAGTGAGCAGTTCTTC	CASSNRGSEQFF
TRBV9	NA	TRBJ1-1	NA	TGTGCCAGCAGCGTAGGAGGATCAGGGAACACTGAAGCTTTCTTT	CASSVGGSGNTEAFF
TRBV9	TRBD2	TRBJ2-1	NA	TGTGCCAGCAGCGTTGGCTTAGCGGGGGCCTTGGATGAGCAGTTCTTC	CASSVGLAGALDEQFF
TRBV9	TRBD1	TRBJ1-1	NA	TGTGCCAGCAGCGTAAGACAGGGGGCTGAAGCTTTCTTT	CASSVRQGAEAFF
TRBV10-3	NA	TRBJ2-3	NA	TGTGCCATCAGTGATACTACGACAGATACGCAGTATTTT	CAISDTTTDTQYF
TRBV7-9	NA	TRBJ1-5	NA	TGTGCCAGCAGCTTAGGGCTGACCAATCAGCCCCAGCATTTT	CASSLGLTNQPQHF
TRBV5-4	NA	TRBJ2-1	NA	TGTGCCAGCAGCTTAGGGCGAGGGCAGTTCTTC	CASSLGRGQFF
TRBV27	NA	TRBJ2-3	NA	TGTGCCAGCAGTTTACAGAAGGGCATATCAGATACGCAGTATTTT	CASSLQKGISDTQYF
TRBV28	NA	TRBJ1-2	NA	TGTGCCAGCACCGACGGCGGACTCTTGGGGGATGGCTACACCTTC	CASTDGGLLGDGYTF
TRBV18	NA	TRBJ1-4	NA	TGTGCCAGCTCACCACCTTCGGCGACGAGCGCAACTAATGAAAAACTGTTTTTT	CASSPPSATSATNEKLFF
TRBV6-6	TRBD1	TRBJ2-7	NA	TGTGCCAGCAGTTACTCGTCGGGACAGGGGTACGAGCAGTACTTC	CASSYSSGQGYEQYF
TRBV2	NA	TRBJ2-7	NA	TGTGCCAGCTTAGTACAGGGAGTAATTCACGAGCAGTACTTC	CASLVQGVIHEQYF